This T cell receptor (beta chain) was observed in a study of early T cells in non-severe SARS-CoV-2 infection. For the study at large: Bulk RNA from unsorted whole blood was sequenced; chains were unpaired.

The germline gives CDR1 LGHDT, CDR2 YNNKEL (reference sequence). V lost 4 bases to trimming and J lost 5 bases; unmatched junction nucleotides: 12. CDR3 length: 16 amino acids. Findings of the study overall: Matching with VDJdb favored anti-spike CD8 responses (missing private and CD4 specificities).

This clonotype was counted only a few times. Its antigen remains unidentified. The TCR library protocol attached unique molecular identifiers to the individual cDNA molecules. MiXCR, run by TCRdb on the 5' RACE reads, gives a single entry per CDR3 protein. Here the sample spans about 56,000 distinct CDR3 sequences, roughly 16% being singletons. The V and J genes are TRBV3-1 and TRBJ2-7; 9 nucleotides line up with TRBD1. The receptor was derived from an adult who was a healthcare worker with PCR-confirmed SARS-CoV-2 infection or an uninfected control (not recorded which). The sequences come from whole blood, collected at baseline. Here the CDR3 reads CASSPTGTGRKNEQYF. DNA of the CDR3: TGTGCCAGCAGCCCGACCGGGACAGGGAGGAAAAACGAGCAGTACTTC.